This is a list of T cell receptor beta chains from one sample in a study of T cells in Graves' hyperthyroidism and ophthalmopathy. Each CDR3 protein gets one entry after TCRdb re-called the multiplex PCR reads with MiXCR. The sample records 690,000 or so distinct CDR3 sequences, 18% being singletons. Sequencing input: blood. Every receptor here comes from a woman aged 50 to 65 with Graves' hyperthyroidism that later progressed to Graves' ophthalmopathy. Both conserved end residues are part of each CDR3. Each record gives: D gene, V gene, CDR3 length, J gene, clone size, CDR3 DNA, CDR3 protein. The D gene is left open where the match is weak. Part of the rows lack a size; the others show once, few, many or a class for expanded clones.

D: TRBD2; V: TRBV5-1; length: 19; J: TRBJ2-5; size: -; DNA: TGCGCCAGCAGCTCCGCGACTAGCGGGGCACACGATCCACAAGAGACCCAGTACTTC; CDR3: CASSSATSGAHDPQETQYF
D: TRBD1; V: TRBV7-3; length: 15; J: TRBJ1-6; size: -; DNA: TGTGCCAGCAGCTCGTCCGGGACAGCTAATTCACCCCTCCACTTT; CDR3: CASSSSGTANSPLHF
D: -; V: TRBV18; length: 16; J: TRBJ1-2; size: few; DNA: TGTGCCAGCTCACCAACCATGGACAACGCTAACTATGGCTACACCTTC; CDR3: CASSPTMDNANYGYTF
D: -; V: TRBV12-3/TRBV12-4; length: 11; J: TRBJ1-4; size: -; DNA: TGTGCCAGCAGCCAGAATGAAAAACTGTTTTTT; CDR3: CASSQNEKLFF
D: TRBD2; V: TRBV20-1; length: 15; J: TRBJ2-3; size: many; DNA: TGCAGTGCTGGGGAGCGGGGGGCGGAGTTCGATACGCAGTATTTT; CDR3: CSAGERGAEFDTQYF
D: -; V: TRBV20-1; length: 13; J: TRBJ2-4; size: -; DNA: TGCAGTGCTAGAGAGGGGAACAAAAACATTCAGTACTTC; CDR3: CSAREGNKNIQYF
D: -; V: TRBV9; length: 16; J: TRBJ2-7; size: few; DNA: TGTGCCAGCAGCGTAGGTTGGGGGGATAGCTCCTACGAGCAGTACTTC; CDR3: CASSVGWGDSSYEQYF
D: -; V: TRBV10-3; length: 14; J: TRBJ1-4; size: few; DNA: TGTGCCATCAGTGTGTCAGGAGGGGAGGAAAAACTGTTTTTT; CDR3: CAISVSGGEEKLFF
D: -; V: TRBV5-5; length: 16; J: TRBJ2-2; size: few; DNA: TGTGCCAGCAGCTTGGAGCCGGGAATGAACACCGGGGAGCTGTTTTTT; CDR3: CASSLEPGMNTGELFF
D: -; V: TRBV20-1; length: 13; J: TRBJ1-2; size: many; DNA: TGCAGTGCTAGACACTCGGGCCAAAACCACTACACCTTC; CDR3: CSARHSGQNHYTF
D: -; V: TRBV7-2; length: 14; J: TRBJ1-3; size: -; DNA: TGTGCCAGCGGAGAGGCCCTCTCTGGAAACACCATATATTTT; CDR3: CASGEALSGNTIYF
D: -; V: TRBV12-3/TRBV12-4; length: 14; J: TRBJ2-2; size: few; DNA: TGTGCCAGCAGCGACATAGTGAACACCGGGGAGCTGTTTTTT; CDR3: CASSDIVNTGELFF
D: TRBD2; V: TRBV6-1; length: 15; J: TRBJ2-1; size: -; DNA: TGTGCCAGCAGACTAGGACTAGCGGGAGGGAATGAGCAGTTCTTC; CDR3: CASRLGLAGGNEQFF
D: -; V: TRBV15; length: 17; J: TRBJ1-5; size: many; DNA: TGTGCCACCAGCAGAGATCAGACAGCTTATAGCAATCAGCCCCAGCATTTT; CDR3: CATSRDQTAYSNQPQHF
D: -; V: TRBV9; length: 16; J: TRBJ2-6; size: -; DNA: TGTGCCAGCAGCGTAGCCCTCTATTCTGGGGCCAACGTCCTGACTTTC; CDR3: CASSVALYSGANVLTF
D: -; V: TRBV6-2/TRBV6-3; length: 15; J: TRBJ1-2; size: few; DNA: TGTGCCAGCAGTTATCTCTCGGACAGCTCCTATGGCTACACCTTC; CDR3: CASSYLSDSSYGYTF
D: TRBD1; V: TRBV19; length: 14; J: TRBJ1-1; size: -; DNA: TGTGCCAGTACAACAGGGACAGGGTTCACTGAAGCTTTCTTT; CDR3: CASTTGTGFTEAFF
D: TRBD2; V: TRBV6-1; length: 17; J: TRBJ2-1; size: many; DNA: TGTGCCAGCAGTGAACCTCTCAGGGGCGGGGGGTCTAATGAGCAGTTCTTC; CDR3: CASSEPLRGGGSNEQFF
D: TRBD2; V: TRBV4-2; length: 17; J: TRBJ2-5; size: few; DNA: TGTGCCAGCAGCCAAGAGCTAGCGGGGGAGTACCAAGAGACCCAGTACTTC; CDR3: CASSQELAGEYQETQYF
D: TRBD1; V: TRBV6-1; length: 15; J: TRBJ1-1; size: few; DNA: TGTGCCAGCAGTCAGGACAGGGGGAGCAGCACTGAAGCTTTCTTT; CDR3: CASSQDRGSSTEAFF
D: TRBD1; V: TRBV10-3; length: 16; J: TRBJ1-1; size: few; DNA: TGTGCCATCAGTGCAGGCAGGGGGGTGGAGGACACTGAAGCTTTCTTT; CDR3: CAISAGRGVEDTEAFF
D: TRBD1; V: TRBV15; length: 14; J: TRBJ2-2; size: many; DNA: TGTGCCACGCAGGGGGCCGTCAGCACCGGGGAGCTGTTTTTT; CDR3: CATQGAVSTGELFF
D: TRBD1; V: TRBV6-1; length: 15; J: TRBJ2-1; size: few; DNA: TGTGCCAGCAGGCGGACAGGGGACTCCTACAATGAGCAGTTCTTC; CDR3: CASRRTGDSYNEQFF
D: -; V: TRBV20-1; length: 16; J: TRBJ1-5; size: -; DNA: TGCAGTGCTAGAGGCGAACCAGGGTTCGAAAGTCAGCCCCAGCATTTT; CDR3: CSARGEPGFESQPQHF
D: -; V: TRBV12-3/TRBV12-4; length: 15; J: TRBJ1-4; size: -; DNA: TGTGCCAGCAGCCCTGACAAACCAACTAATGAAAAACTGTTTTTT; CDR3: CASSPDKPTNEKLFF
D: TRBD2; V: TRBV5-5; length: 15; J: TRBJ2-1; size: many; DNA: TGTGCCAGCAGCCCGGGAGGCGGGGGGGCTGTTGAGCAGTTCTTC; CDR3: CASSPGGGGAVEQFF
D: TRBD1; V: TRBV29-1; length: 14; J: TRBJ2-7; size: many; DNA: TGCAGCGTTGATCAGGGACAGGGGATCGACGAGCAGTACTTC; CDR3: CSVDQGQGIDEQYF
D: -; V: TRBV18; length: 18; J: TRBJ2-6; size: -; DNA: TGTGCCAGCTCAGTATCGCGGGACAGCTTCTTTGGGGCCAACGTCCTGACTTTC; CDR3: CASSVSRDSFFGANVLTF
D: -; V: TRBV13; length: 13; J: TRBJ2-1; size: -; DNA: TGTGCCAGCAGCTCCGGGACATCAGATGAGCAGTTCTTC; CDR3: CASSSGTSDEQFF
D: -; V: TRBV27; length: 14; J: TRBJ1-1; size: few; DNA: TGTGCCAGCAGTTCGGTATATCTGAACACTGAAGCTTTCTTT; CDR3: CASSSVYLNTEAFF
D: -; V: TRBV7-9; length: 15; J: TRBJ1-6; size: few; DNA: TGTGCCAGCAGCTTATGGAGCTCCTATAATTCACCCCTCCACTTT; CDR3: CASSLWSSYNSPLHF
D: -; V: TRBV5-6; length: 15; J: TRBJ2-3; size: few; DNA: TGTGCCAGCAGCGTCGGCGGGCGTGGGACAGATACGCAGTATTTT; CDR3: CASSVGGRGTDTQYF
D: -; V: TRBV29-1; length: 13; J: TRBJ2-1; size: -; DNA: TGCAGCGTTGAAGATCCGAATAGCCGTGAGCAGTTCTTC; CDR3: CSVEDPNSREQFF
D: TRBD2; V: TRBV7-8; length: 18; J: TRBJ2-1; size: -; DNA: TGTGCCAGCAGCTTCCCGTTAGAAGCGGGATTAGAGGACAATGAGCAGTTCTTC; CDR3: CASSFPLEAGLEDNEQFF
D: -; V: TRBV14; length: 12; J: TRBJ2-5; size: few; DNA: TGTGCCAGCAGCCGATCTAGAGAGACCCAGTACTTC; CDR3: CASSRSRETQYF
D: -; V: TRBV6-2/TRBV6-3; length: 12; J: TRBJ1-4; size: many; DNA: TGTGCCAGCAGAGACCCAAATGAAAAACTGTTTTTT; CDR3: CASRDPNEKLFF
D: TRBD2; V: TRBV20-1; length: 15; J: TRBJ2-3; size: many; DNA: TGCAGTGCTAGTTCTCTGCTAGCGGGCACAGATACGCAGTATTTT; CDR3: CSASSLLAGTDTQYF
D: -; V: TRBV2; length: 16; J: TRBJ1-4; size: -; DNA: TGTGCCAGCAGCCAAGATCCGGGCGCAACTAATGAAAAACTGTTTTTT; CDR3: CASSQDPGATNEKLFF
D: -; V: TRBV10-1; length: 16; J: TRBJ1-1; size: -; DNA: TGCGCCAGCAGTAATAACCTCGGTCTCTTGAACACTGAAGCTTTCTTT; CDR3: CASSNNLGLLNTEAFF
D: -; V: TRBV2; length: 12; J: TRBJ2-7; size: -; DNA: TGTGCCAGCAGTGGAGCTAGTAACGAGCAGTACTTC; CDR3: CASSGASNEQYF
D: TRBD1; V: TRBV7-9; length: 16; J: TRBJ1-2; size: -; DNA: TGTGCCAGCAGCCCGGCCGGGACAGGCGGTAACTATGGCTACACCTTC; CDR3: CASSPAGTGGNYGYTF
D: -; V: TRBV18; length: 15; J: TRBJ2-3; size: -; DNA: TGTGCCAGCTCACCATCGGCTAGCCCCACGGGTACGCAGTATTTT; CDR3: CASSPSASPTGTQYF